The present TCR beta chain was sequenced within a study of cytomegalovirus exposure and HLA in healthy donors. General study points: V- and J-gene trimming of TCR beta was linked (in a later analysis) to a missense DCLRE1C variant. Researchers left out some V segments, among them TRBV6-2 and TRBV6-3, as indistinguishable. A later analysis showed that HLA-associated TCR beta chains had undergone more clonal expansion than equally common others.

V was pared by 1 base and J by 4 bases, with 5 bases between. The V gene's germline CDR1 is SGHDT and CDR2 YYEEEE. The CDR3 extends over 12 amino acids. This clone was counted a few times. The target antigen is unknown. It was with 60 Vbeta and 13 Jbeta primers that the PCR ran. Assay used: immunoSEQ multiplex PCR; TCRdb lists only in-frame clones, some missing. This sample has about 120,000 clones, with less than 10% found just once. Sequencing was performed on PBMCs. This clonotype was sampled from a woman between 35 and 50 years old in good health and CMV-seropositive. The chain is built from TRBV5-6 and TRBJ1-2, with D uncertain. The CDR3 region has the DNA TGTGCCAGCAGCTTGAGAGCCTATGGCTACACCTTC. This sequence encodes CASSLRAYGYTF.